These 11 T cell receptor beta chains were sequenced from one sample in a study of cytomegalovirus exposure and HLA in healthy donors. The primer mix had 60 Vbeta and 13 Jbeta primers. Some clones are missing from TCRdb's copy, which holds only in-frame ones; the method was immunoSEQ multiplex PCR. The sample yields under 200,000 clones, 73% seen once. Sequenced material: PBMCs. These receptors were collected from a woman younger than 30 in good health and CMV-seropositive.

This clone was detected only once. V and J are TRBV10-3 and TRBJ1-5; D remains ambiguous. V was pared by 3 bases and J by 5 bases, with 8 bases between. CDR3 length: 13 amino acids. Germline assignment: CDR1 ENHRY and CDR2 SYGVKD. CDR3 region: CAISETLDQPQHF. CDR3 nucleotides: TGTGCCATCAGTGAAACTTTAGATCAGCCCCAGCATTTT.

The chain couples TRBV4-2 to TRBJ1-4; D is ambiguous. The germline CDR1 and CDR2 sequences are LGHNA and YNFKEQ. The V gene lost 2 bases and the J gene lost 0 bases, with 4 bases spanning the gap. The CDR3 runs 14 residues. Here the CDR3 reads CASSQQSTNEKLFF. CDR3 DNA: TGTGCCAGCAGCCAACAGTCAACTAATGAAAAACTGTTTTTT.

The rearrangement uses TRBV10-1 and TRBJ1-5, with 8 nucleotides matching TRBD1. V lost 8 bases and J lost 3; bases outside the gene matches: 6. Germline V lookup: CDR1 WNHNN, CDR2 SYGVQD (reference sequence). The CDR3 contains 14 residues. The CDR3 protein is CASLGTGANQPQHF. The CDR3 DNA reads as TGCGCCAGCCTAGGGACAGGAGCCAATCAGCCCCAGCATTTT.

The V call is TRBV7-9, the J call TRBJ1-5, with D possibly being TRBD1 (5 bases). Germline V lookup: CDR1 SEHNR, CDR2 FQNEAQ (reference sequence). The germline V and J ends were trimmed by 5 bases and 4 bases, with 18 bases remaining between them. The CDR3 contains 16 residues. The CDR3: CASSGNLDGQNQPQHF. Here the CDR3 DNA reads TGTGCCAGCAGCGGCAATTTGGACGGACAAAATCAGCCCCAGCATTTT.

The CDR3 sequence: CASRSLAGGTDTQYF. CDR3 DNA: TGTGCCAGCAGATCACTAGCGGGGGGCACAGATACGCAGTATTTT. The V gene is TRBV7-9, the J gene TRBJ2-3; 11 nucleotides match TRBD2. CDR3 length: 15 residues. Germline values: CDR1 SEHNR, CDR2 FQNEAQ (reference sequence). The trim removed 6 bases at V and 1 base at J, leaving 3 bases unmatched.

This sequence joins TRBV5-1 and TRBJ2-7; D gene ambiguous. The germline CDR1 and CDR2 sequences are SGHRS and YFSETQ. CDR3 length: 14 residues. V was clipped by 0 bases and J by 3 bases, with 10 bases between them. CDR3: CASSLAPGYYEQYF. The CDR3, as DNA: TGCGCCAGCAGCTTGGCGCCCGGTTACTACGAGCAGTACTTC.

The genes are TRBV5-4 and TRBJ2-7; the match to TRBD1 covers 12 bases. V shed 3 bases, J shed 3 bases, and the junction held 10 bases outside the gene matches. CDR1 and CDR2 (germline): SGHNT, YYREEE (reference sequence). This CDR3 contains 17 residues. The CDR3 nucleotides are TGTGCCAGCAGCTCGAAGCCCGGGACAGGGGGCATCTACGAGCAGTACTTC. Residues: CASSSKPGTGGIYEQYF.

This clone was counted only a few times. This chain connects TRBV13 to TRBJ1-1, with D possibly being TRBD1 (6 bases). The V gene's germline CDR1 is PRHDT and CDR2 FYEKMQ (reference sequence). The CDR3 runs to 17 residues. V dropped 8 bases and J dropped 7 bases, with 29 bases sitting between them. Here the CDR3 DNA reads TGTGCCAGCCAACTAAGACGTCTCGGGGGGCCAAGGGATGAAGCTTTCTTT. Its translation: CASQLRRLGGPRDEAFF.

For the CDR3, the DNA is TGCAGCGTTCGGACTATCTCCGATGAGCAGTTCTTC. It encodes CSVRTISDEQFF. The rearrangement links TRBV29-1 to TRBJ2-1; D may be TRBD2 (6 bases). With 5 bases removed from V and 8 bases from J, the gap between germline ends came to 13 bases. The CDR3 totals 12 residues. Germline CDR1 and CDR2: SQVTM and ANQGSEA.

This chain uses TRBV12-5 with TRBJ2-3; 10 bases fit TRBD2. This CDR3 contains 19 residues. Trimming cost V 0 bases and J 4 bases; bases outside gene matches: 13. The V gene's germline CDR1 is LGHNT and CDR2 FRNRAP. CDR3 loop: CASGLVVSGERGGADTQYF. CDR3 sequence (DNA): TGTGCTAGTGGTTTGGTAGTATCCGGGGAGCGGGGGGGTGCAGATACGCAGTATTTT.

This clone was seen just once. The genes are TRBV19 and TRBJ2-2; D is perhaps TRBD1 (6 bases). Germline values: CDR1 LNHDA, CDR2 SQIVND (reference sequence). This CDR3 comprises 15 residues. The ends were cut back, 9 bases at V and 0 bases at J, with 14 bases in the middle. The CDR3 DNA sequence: TGTGCCAGCGGAGCAACAGGGTCGAACACCGGGGAGCTGTTTTTT. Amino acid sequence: CASGATGSNTGELFF.